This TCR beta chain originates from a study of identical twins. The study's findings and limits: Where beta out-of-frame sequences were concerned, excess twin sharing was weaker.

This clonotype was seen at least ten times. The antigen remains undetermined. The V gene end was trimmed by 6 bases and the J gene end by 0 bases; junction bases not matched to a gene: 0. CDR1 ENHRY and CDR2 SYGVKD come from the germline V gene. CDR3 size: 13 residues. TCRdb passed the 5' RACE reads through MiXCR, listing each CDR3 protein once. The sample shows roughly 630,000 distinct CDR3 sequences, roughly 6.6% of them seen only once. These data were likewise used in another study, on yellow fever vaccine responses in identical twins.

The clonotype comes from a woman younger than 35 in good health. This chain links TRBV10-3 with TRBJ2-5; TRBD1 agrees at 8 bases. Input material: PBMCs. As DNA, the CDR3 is TGTGCCATCAGACAGGGGGACCAAGAGACCCAGTACTTC. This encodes CAIRQGDQETQYF.